The next 9 T cell receptor beta chains were all read from a single sample in a study of shared clonotypes between healthy human individuals (dated by TCRdb to 2020 to 2022). Receptors were amplified or captured by the immunoSEQ multiplex PCR assay. Sourced from immuneACCESS, this table was stored by TCRdb with only in-frame sequences that have V and J called. A share of the clones is absent; for the studies checked, an unresolved V gene accounts for under half, and the remainder has no known explanation. For this sample there are some 300,000 clones; less than 75% appear just once. Less than 11% of the sample is taken by the ten largest. Sequencing was done on a sample of memory CD4+ T cells sorted from blood. Interpreted using the paper, the cell subset or site label stands for: CD45RA-negative fraction. These receptor sequences come from a man aged 25 to 45 in good health.

This clone came up many times. The V call is TRBV5-5, the J call TRBJ1-4, with unresolved D. The CDR3 loop spans 13 amino acids. Trimming took 2 bases from V and 5 from J, leaving 7 bases between them. Germline values: CDR1 SGHKS, CDR2 YYEKEE (reference sequence). The chain's CDR3 is CASSFASNEKLFF. The CDR3 DNA reads TGTGCCAGCAGCTTTGCCTCCAATGAAAAACTGTTTTTT.

The chain joins TRBV30 to TRBJ1-2; a weak D match, TRBD1 (6 bases). The CDR3 loop spans 12 amino acids. Germline assignment: CDR1 GTSNPN and CDR2 SVGIG (reference sequence). Trimming took 2 bases from V and 8 from J, leaving 12 bases between them. CDR3 loop: CAWSIRGRGYTF. The CDR3, as DNA: TGTGCCTGGAGTATCAGGGGTAGGGGCTACACCTTC.

This clone has only a few counts. The chain couples TRBV7-6 to TRBJ2-6; 7 positions match TRBD1. There are 17 residues in the CDR3. Germline lookup yields CDR1 SGHVS and CDR2 FNYEAQ. Trimming took 6 bases from V and 0 from J; bases not matched to a gene: 8. CDR3 residues: CASRQTGPSSGANVLTF. CDR3 bases: TGTGCCAGCAGACAGACAGGGCCAAGCTCTGGGGCCAACGTCCTGACTTTC.

The rearrangement links TRBV19 to TRBJ2-7; 9 bases align to TRBD2. Germline trimming cut 9 bases from V and 2 bases from J; bases unmatched to any gene: 11. Germline lookup yields CDR1 LNHDA and CDR2 SQIVND (reference sequence). The CDR3 is made up of 15 amino acids. CDR3 residues: CARRNSGGIPYEQYF. Here the CDR3 DNA reads TGTGCCAGACGAAATAGCGGGGGCATCCCCTACGAGCAGTACTTC.

Only a few counts were recorded for this clone. The rearrangement uses TRBV19 and TRBJ1-5; the D gene is possibly TRBD1 (5 bases). Per the germline V gene, CDR1 is LNHDA and CDR2 is SQIVND (reference sequence). This CDR3 spans 14 amino acids. Trimming pared 5 bases from V and 4 bases from J, leaving 12 bases between. CDR3 coding DNA: TGTGCCAGTAGTTCCACGGGGGGAAATCAGCCCCAGCATTTT. Protein product: CASSSTGGNQPQHF.

There are a few counts of this clone. The junction departs from germline at one end; a sequencing error may be responsible. J is TRBJ2-1 and V is TRBV19, with D possibly being TRBD2 (6 bases). Germline loops: CDR1 LNHDA, CDR2 SQIVND (reference sequence). This CDR3 is 13 amino acids long. CDR3: CASSPSKGLRPVF. CDR3 bases: TGTGCCAGTAGCCCCAGTAAGGGACTTCGGCCCGTCTTC.

This chain links TRBV5-6 with TRBJ2-3; D not resolved. This CDR3 region has 17 residues. V dropped 0 bases and J dropped 0 bases, with 14 bases sitting between them. CDR1 is SGHDT, CDR2 YYEEEE, per germline. DNA of the CDR3: TGTGCCAGCAGCTTGGCAGTCACTCTGCCGAGCACAGATACGCAGTATTTT. Amino acids: CASSLAVTLPSTDTQYF.

The chain recombines TRBV15 with TRBJ2-1, with D perhaps matching TRBD1 (5 bases). Germline V CDR1 and CDR2: LNHNV, YYDKDF (reference sequence). This CDR3 is 17 amino acids long. The germline V and J ends were trimmed by 1 base and 5 bases, with 18 bases remaining between them. CDR3 protein: CATSRARSVVQDNEQFF. The CDR3 DNA follows: TGTGCCACCAGCAGAGCAAGATCGGTGGTACAGGACAATGAGCAGTTCTTC.

In its sample, this clone was seen a few times. The chain recombines TRBV15 with TRBJ2-5, with D unclear. The germline gives CDR1 LNHNV, CDR2 YYDKDF (reference sequence). CDR3 size: 14 residues. Trimming shortened V by 0 bases and J by 2 bases, and 7 bases separated the two germline ends. CDR3 loop: CATSRDQEQETQYF. In nucleotides, the CDR3 is TGTGCCACCAGCAGAGATCAGGAGCAAGAGACCCAGTACTTC.